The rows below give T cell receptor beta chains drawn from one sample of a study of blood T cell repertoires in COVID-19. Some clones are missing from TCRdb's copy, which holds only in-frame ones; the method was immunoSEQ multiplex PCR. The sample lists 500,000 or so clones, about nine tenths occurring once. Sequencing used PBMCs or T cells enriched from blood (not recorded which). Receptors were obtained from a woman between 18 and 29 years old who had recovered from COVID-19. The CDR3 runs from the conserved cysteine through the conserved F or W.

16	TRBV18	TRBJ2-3	CASTPTAGLSTDTQYF
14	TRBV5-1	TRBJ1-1	CASSQGTPNTEAFF
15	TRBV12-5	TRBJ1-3	CASGLVLAGRDTIYF
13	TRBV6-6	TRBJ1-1	CASSPGRDTEAFF
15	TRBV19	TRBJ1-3	CASSRTGEAGNTIYF
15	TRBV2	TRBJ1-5	CASSEGRAPDQPQHF
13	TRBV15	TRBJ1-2	CATSRGGSYGYTF
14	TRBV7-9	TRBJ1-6	CASSLSGGNSPLHF
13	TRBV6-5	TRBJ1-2	CASSLDTSGGYTF
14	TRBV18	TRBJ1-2	CASSRSLDRSGYTF
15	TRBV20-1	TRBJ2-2	CSASRGGANTGELFF
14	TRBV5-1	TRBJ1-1	CASKMGAENTEAFF
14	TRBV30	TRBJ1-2	CAWLDRFGDYGYTF
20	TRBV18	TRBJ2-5	CASSPFPVLQQGAGQETQYF
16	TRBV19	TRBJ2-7	CASSMYRGGEVYEQYF
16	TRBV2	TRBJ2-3	CASSEYGGGATDTQYF
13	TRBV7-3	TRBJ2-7	CASSTSRGSEQYF
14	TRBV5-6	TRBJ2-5	CASSSTDRLETQYF
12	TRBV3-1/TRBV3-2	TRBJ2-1	CASSRDSNEQFF
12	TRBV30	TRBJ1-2	CAWSGTAYGYTF
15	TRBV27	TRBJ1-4	CASSLSGTGGEKLFF
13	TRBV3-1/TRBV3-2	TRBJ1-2	CASSQAGNYGYTF
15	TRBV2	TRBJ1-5	CASSEGGGSNQPQHF
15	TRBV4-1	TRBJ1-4	CASSPPGTLGEKLFF
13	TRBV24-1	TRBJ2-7	CATSPGQGAEQYF
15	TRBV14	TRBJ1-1	CASSLRWGGRTEAFF
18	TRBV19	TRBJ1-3	CASTDRAPDRGSGNTIYF
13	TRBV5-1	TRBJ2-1	CASSLAASNEQFF
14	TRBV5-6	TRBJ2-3	CASRETRGGDTQYF
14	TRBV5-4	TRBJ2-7	CASSSERGTYEQYF
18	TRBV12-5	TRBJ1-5	CASGFPRGRGYSNQPQHF
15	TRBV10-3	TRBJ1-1	CAISESMGGNTEAFF
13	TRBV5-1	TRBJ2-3	CASSLAGRNTQYF
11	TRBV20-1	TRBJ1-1	CSAERDTEAFF
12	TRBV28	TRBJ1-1	CASSPIGLKAFF
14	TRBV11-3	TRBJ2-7	CASSAGQGTGEQYF
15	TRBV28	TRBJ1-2	CASSPTGPGIGGYTF
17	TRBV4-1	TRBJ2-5	CASSQDSGLAGKETQYF
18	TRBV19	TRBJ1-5	CASSPPPGTGSWRQPQHF
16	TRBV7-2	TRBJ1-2	CASSFSGLGQNYGYTF
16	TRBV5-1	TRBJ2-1	CASSPRDFPPYNEQFF
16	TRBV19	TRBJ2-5	CASSRVGTGTRETQYF
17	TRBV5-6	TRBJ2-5	CASSLAYRGADQETQYF
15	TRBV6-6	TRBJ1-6	CASTPNTGVNSPLHF
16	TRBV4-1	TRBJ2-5	CASSRIQTGGQETQYF
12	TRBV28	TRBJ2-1	CASRSGGNEQFF